These 31 T cell receptor beta chains came from one sample sequenced in a study of blood T cell repertoires in COVID-19. Some clones are missing from TCRdb's copy, which holds only in-frame ones; the method was immunoSEQ multiplex PCR. The data hold roughly 250,000 clones, with 86% observed a single time. The sequenced sample consisted of PBMCs or T cells enriched from blood (not recorded which). Receptors originate from a woman in her 50s who had recovered from COVID-19.

V and J are TRBV19 and TRBJ1-6, with D tentatively TRBD1 (6 bases). CDR1 and CDR2 from the germline V gene are LNHDA and SQIVND (reference sequence). V was pared by 3 bases and J by 5 bases, with 17 bases between. The CDR3 consists of 17 residues. This CDR3 reads CASSIAPGTPNNSPLHF. CDR3 in DNA: TGTGCCAGTAGTATCGCTCCCGGGACACCTAATAATTCACCCCTCCACTTT.

This chain links TRBV6-2 or TRBV6-3 with TRBJ1-2; D is possibly TRBD1 (6 bases). The germline gives CDR1 MNHEY, CDR2 SVGEGT. CDR3 length: 14 residues. V dropped 2 bases and J dropped 2 bases, with 9 bases sitting between them. DNA of the CDR3: TGTGCCAGCAGTTACAAACAGGGAAACTATGGCTACACCTTC. Translation gives CASSYKQGNYGYTF.

This sequence joins TRBV9 and TRBJ2-2, with D perhaps matching TRBD2 (7 bases). The CDR3 sequence is 17 residues long. Germline V gives CDR1 SGDLS, CDR2 YYNGEE. Trimming shortened V by 0 bases and J by 5 bases, and 17 bases separated the two germline ends. CDR3 coding DNA: TGTGCCAGCAGCGTAGTTGGGGGCGGGAGAGGTACCGGGGAGCTGTTTTTT. It codes for CASSVVGGGRGTGELFF. Full variable domain (outside the CDR3, taken from reference TRBV9 and TRBJ2-2): DSGVTQTPKHLITATGQRVTLRCSPRSGDLSVYWYQQSLDQGLQFLIQYYNGEERAKGNILERFSAQQFPDLHSELNLSSLELGDSALYFCASSVVGGGRGTGELFFGEGSRLTVL.

The chain has TRBV7-8 and TRBJ2-6; tentative D call: TRBD2 (7 bases). V lost 2 bases and J 0 bases, leaving 14 bases between the germline ends. Germline V gives CDR1 SGHVS, CDR2 FQNEAQ. The CDR3 length is 18 residues. CDR3 bases: TGTGCCAGCAGCTTACGGCGGGGGCTTCCCTCTGGGGCCAACGTCCTGACTTTC. The encoded protein is CASSLRRGLPSGANVLTF.

This rearrangement joins TRBV5-1 to TRBJ2-1; weak D call: TRBD2 (6 bases). This CDR3 contains 13 residues. Germline values: CDR1 SGHRS, CDR2 YFSETQ. V lost 2 bases and J 8 bases, leaving 11 bases between the germline ends. The CDR3 here is CASSFSTGDEQFF. The CDR3 region has the DNA TGCGCCAGCAGCTTTTCGACGGGGGATGAGCAGTTCTTC. The whole variable domain, remainder taken from reference TRBV5-1 and TRBJ2-1, is KAGVTQTPRYLIKTRGQQVTLSCSPISGHRSVSWYQQTPGQGLQFLFEYFSETQRNKGNFPGRFSGRQFSNSRSEMNVSTLELGDSALYLCASSFSTGDEQFFGPGTRLTVL.

The rearrangement joins TRBV5-8 to TRBJ2-3; 10 nucleotides agree with TRBD2. The V gene's germline CDR1 is SGHTS and CDR2 YDEGEE. Trimming took 4 bases from V and 0 from J; bases not matched to a gene: 5. This CDR3 spans 16 amino acids. The CDR3 region has the DNA TGTGCCAGCAGCCCTAGCGGGGGAGCTAGCACAGATACGCAGTATTTT. It translates to CASSPSGGASTDTQYF.

The chain is built from TRBV27 and TRBJ1-1, with D tentatively TRBD1 (5 bases). The germline gives CDR1 MNHEY, CDR2 SMNVEV (reference sequence). The CDR3 totals 15 residues. V lost 4 bases and J 0 bases, leaving 12 bases between the germline ends. The chain's CDR3 is CASSSPGGVNTEAFF. CDR3 sequence (DNA): TGTGCCAGCAGTTCCCCCGGAGGGGTGAACACTGAAGCTTTCTTT.

V and J are TRBV3-1 (or the pseudogene TRBV3-2) and TRBJ2-7; maybe TRBD2 (6 bases). Germline V gives CDR1 LGHDT, CDR2 YNNKEL (reference sequence). This CDR3 is built from 15 residues. Trimming pared 8 bases from V and 2 bases from J, leaving 19 bases between. CDR3 amino acids: CASSGVGSQPYEQYF. The CDR3 region has the DNA TGTGCCAGCTCGGGGGTAGGCAGCCAGCCCTACGAGCAGTACTTC.

The chain is built from TRBV30 and TRBJ1-1, with D possibly TRBD1 on 6 matching bases. V lost 5 bases and J 8 bases, leaving 18 bases between the germline ends. CDR1 GTSNPN and CDR2 SVGIG come from the germline V gene (reference sequence). The CDR3 spans 13 residues. CDR3: CAWEDSFGGEAFF. The CDR3, as DNA: TGTGCCTGGGAGGACAGTTTTGGTGGGGAAGCTTTCTTT.

This clone was counted a few times. The chain combines TRBV30 with TRBJ1-1; D is unresolved. Germline lookup yields CDR1 GTSNPN and CDR2 SVGIG (reference sequence). The CDR3 consists of 13 residues. V gave up 3 bases and J gave up 3 bases, with 11 bases separating them. The CDR3 DNA sequence: TGTGCCTGGAGACGACACCAGGACACTGAAGCTTTCTTT. This codes for CAWRRHQDTEAFF.

This chain links TRBV24-1 with TRBJ1-5; tentatively, D is TRBD1 (5 bases). Germline CDR1 and CDR2: KGHDR and SFDVKD. The length of the CDR3 is 14 residues. The V and J ends lost 4 bases and 6 bases respectively, with 12 bases between them. The CDR3 loop reads CATSDPGQVQPQHF. DNA for the CDR3: TGTGCCACCAGTGACCCTGGACAAGTTCAGCCCCAGCATTTT.

This clone has just a few counts. The chain has TRBV10-3 and TRBJ2-3; D might be TRBD1 (6 bases). The CDR3 is 16 amino acids. The V end was cut by 6 bases, the J end by 2 bases, with 18 bases between. From germline, CDR1 is ENHRY and CDR2 SYGVKD. CDR3 coding DNA: TGTGCCATCAGAACGTCCGGGACATCCACCACAGATACGCAGTATTTT. Translating gives CAIRTSGTSTTDTQYF.

The gene calls are TRBV4-1 and TRBJ1-5; D is perhaps TRBD1 (5 bases). Germline values: CDR1 MGHRA, CDR2 YSYEKL. Between the trimmed V and J ends, which lost 0 bases and 6 bases, there was a span of 18 bases. The CDR3 has 17 amino acids. CDR3 DNA: TGCGCCAGCAGCCAAGACGGTCGGAGCAGGGTAAGTCAGCCCCAGCATTTT. Translated: CASSQDGRSRVSQPQHF.

The gene calls are TRBV6-5 and TRBJ1-1; the D is unclear. The germline V and J ends were trimmed by 1 base and 7 bases, with 7 bases remaining between them. In germline, CDR1 is MNHEY, CDR2 SVGAGI. The CDR3 contains 12 residues. This CDR3 is CASSYFPGEAFF. In DNA form, the CDR3 reads TGTGCCAGCAGTTACTTTCCAGGTGAAGCTTTCTTT.

The chain links TRBV19 to TRBJ2-1, with 9 bases lining up with TRBD2. Germline CDR1 LNHDA, CDR2 SQIVND (reference sequence). The CDR3 spans 16 residues. The V segment lost 6 bases and the J segment 5 bases; nucleotides outside the gene matches: 11. The CDR3 reads CASRERGARHNNEQFF. CDR3 DNA: TGTGCCAGTAGAGAGCGGGGGGCAAGACACAACAATGAGCAGTTCTTC.

This sequence joins TRBV15 and TRBJ1-4, with TRBD1 matching over 9 bases. The CDR3 spans 15 residues. From germline, CDR1 is LNHNV and CDR2 YYDKDF (reference sequence). J was trimmed by 5 bases and V by 1 base; bases with no gene match: 2. DNA of the CDR3: TGTGCCACCAGCAGAGGGGGGACAGGGAATGAAAAACTGTTTTTT. It encodes CATSRGGTGNEKLFF.

The V call is TRBV7-2, the J call TRBJ2-3, with 10 bases identical to TRBD2. J gave up 4 bases and V 1 base, and 5 bases lay outside the gene matches. This CDR3 has 16 residues. Per the germline V gene, CDR1 is SGHTA and CDR2 is FQGNSA. CDR3: CASSLGIAGGADTQYF. CDR3 nucleotides: TGTGCCAGCAGCTTAGGGATAGCGGGAGGTGCAGATACGCAGTATTTT.

The chain has TRBV9 and TRBJ2-1, with D maybe TRBD2 (5 bases). Trimming took off 3 bases at V and 9 bases at J, with 16 bases between the two ends. CDR1 and CDR2 from the germline V gene are SGDLS and YYNGEE. This CDR3 contains 14 residues. The chain's CDR3 is CASSAPHGNSEQFF. In nucleotides, the CDR3 is TGTGCCAGCAGCGCCCCTCACGGGAACAGTGAGCAGTTCTTC.

The rearrangement joins TRBV5-5 to TRBJ1-2; 8 nucleotides line up with TRBD1. This CDR3 has 14 residues. V gave up 4 bases and J gave up 4 bases; unmatched junction bases: 6. CDR1 SGHKS and CDR2 YYEKEE come from the germline V gene (reference sequence). CDR3 bases: TGTGCCAGCAGCCCACCGACAGGGGTCTATGGCTACACCTTC. Its protein is CASSPPTGVYGYTF.

This clone showed up just once. The V call is TRBV4-3, the J call TRBJ2-6; the D is unclear. CDR3 length: 17 residues. The V gene lost 4 bases and the J gene lost 2 bases, with 15 bases spanning the gap. The germline V gene has CDR1 LGHNA and CDR2 YSLEER. In DNA form, the CDR3 reads TGCGCCAGCAGCCGAGCGTACACTTCCACTGGGGCCAACGTCCTGACTTTC. This translates into CASSRAYTSTGANVLTF.

The chain carries TRBV7-2 and TRBJ2-7, with 8 bases lining up with TRBD2. Trimming removed 4 bases from V and 5 bases from J; junction bases left unmatched: 7. Germline V CDR1 and CDR2: SGHTA, FQGNSA. The CDR3 consists of 14 residues. CDR3 sequence reads: CASSYPSGRNEQYF. DNA for the CDR3: TGTGCCAGCAGCTATCCCAGCGGGAGAAACGAGCAGTACTTC.

The chain couples TRBV16 to TRBJ1-1, with 9 bases identical to TRBD1. J gave up 11 bases and V 8 bases, and 15 bases lay outside the gene matches. CDR1 is KGHSY, CDR2 FQNENV, per germline. The CDR3 sequence is 14 residues long. The CDR3, as DNA: TGTGCCAGCGGAAGGGACAGGGTACGGCCGGGGGCTTTCTTT. It translates to CASGRDRVRPGAFF.

This clone was counted only a few times. V usage is TRBV7-2 and J usage is TRBJ2-1, with TRBD1 matching 10 bases. This CDR3 contains 15 residues. Germline V gives CDR1 SGHTA, CDR2 FQGNSA. The J segment lost 8 bases and the V segment lost 3 bases, leaving 7 bases of the junction unmatched. CDR3 region: CASSLGQGSDYEQFF. The CDR3 nucleotides are TGTGCCAGCAGCTTGGGACAGGGGTCGGATTATGAGCAGTTCTTC.

The chain is built from TRBV18 and TRBJ1-4; D is unresolved. CDR3 size: 14 residues. CDR1 KGHSH and CDR2 LQKENI come from the germline V gene. Trimming removed 8 bases at V and 1 base at J, with 11 bases between. CDR3 loop: CASGPRGTNEKLFF. The CDR3 region has the DNA TGTGCCAGCGGGCCCCGGGGAACTAATGAAAAACTGTTTTTT. Together with reference TRBV18 and TRBJ1-4, the CDR3 gives the full variable domain: NAGVMQNPRHLVRRRGQEARLRCSPMKGHSHVYWYRQLPEEGLKFMVYLQKENIIDESGMPKERFSAEFPKEGPSILRIQQVVRGDSAAYFCASGPRGTNEKLFFGSGTQLSVL.

This chain joins TRBV11-3 and TRBJ2-5, with D tentatively TRBD1 (7 bases). The ends were cut back, 5 bases at V and 5 bases at J, with 15 bases in the middle. The germline gives CDR1 SGHNT, CDR2 YENEEA. The CDR3 runs 14 residues. CDR3 in amino acids: CASSPRGAGETQYF. The CDR3 bases are TGTGCCAGCAGCCCCAGGGGGGCGGGGGAGACCCAGTACTTC.

A few counts support this clone. This chain uses TRBV19 with TRBJ1-1, with D perhaps matching TRBD1 (6 bases). The V gene's germline CDR1 is LNHDA and CDR2 SQIVND (reference sequence). CDR3 length: 14 amino acids. V lost 8 bases to trimming and J lost 4 bases, with 17 bases between them. CDR3 amino acids: CASCSQGWATEAFF. The DNA for the CDR3 is TGTGCCAGTTGCTCACAGGGATGGGCCACTGAAGCTTTCTTT. The full variable domain, completed using reference TRBV19 and TRBJ1-1, is DGGITQSPKYLFRKEGQNVTLSCEQNLNHDAMYWYRQDPGQGLRLIYYSQIVNDFQKGDIAEGYSVSREKKESFPLTVTSAQKNPTAFYLCASCSQGWATEAFFGQGTRLTVV.

The rearrangement uses TRBV6-2 or TRBV6-3 and TRBJ2-1, with 7 bases that match TRBD2. V was clipped by 5 bases and J by 0 bases; unmatched bases: 10. This CDR3 has 17 amino acids. Germline lookup yields CDR1 MNHEY and CDR2 SVGEGT. The CDR3 loop reads CASSTLRASGSYNEQFF. CDR3 sequence (DNA): TGTGCCAGCAGTACACTACGGGCTAGCGGCTCCTACAATGAGCAGTTCTTC.

The rearrangement uses TRBV5-1 and TRBJ2-5, with D perhaps matching TRBD1 (5 bases). This CDR3 contains 14 residues. The V gene's germline CDR1 is SGHRS and CDR2 YFSETQ. V shed 1 base and J shed 5 bases, with 12 bases lying between them. In DNA form, the CDR3 reads TGCGCCAGCAGCTTGCTAGTAGGGGCGGAGACCCAGTACTTC. Translating gives CASSLLVGAETQYF.

The chain uses TRBV21-1 and TRBJ1-1; whether TRBD1, the table's D call, matches the DNA was not checked. TRBV21-1 is assigned pseudogene status. The CDR3 covers 13 residues. CDR3 sequence (DNA): TGTGCCAGCAAGGGACAGTCGAACACTGAAGCTTTCTTT. Its protein product is CASKGQSNTEAFF.

The chain is built from TRBV11-3 and TRBJ1-4; maybe TRBD1 (5 bases). This CDR3 is 13 amino acids long. The germline V and J ends were trimmed by 0 bases and 8 bases, with 7 bases remaining between them. CDR1 and CDR2 from the germline V gene are SGHNT and YENEEA. The CDR3 bases are TGTGCCAGCAGCTTAGACCGACAGGAAAAACTGTTTTTT. Its protein product is CASSLDRQEKLFF.

The chain combines TRBV9 with TRBJ2-7; TRBD2 might be the D (5 bases). Trimming took 4 bases from V and 5 from J, leaving 10 bases between them. This CDR3 is built from 12 residues. Germline values: CDR1 SGDLS, CDR2 YYNGEE. CDR3 sequence (DNA): TGTGCCAGCAGCCCCGCCGGGGACGAGCAGTACTTC. This encodes CASSPAGDEQYF.